This T cell receptor (beta chain) is from a study of blood T cell repertoires in COVID-19. Only in-frame clones appear in the TCRdb table, and some are missing; sequencing was by immunoSEQ multiplex PCR. Of approximately 110,000 clones in the sample, about 76% were seen once. V was trimmed by 0 bases and J by 8 bases, leaving 13 bases between them. The germline CDR1 and CDR2 sequences are KGHSH and LQKENI. This CDR3 contains 15 residues. Sequenced material: peripheral blood. The chain joins TRBV18 to TRBJ1-4, with D maybe TRBD1 (5 bases). This TCR was sampled from a woman in her 70s with acute or convalescent COVID-19. The CDR3 protein is CASSPPAGPREKLFF. The CDR3 DNA is TGTGCCAGCTCACCACCAGCGGGACCGAGGGAAAAACTGTTTTTT.